This T cell receptor (beta chain) was retrieved from a study of blood T cell repertoires in COVID-19. The overall study: The United States, Italy and Spain provided the acute and convalescent COVID-19 samples.

With V trimmed by 6 bases and J by 1 base, 2 bases remained unmatched. The CDR3 contains 15 residues. Germline V gene data show CDR1 as LNHDA and CDR2 as SQIVND (reference sequence). Recruits, aged roughly 18 to 100 years, lived in 24 US areas. The study counted Cohort 3 donors as recovered given two negative PCRs, clearance, or symptom resolution. Sequencing used immunoSEQ multiplex PCR; TCRdb keeps in-frame clones, though not all of them. The repertoire holds 140,000 to 150,000 clones, with more than 80% as singletons. Sequencing was done on a sample of PBMCs or T cells enriched from blood (not recorded which). The TCR sequence derives from a man in his fifties who had recovered from COVID-19. The chain carries TRBV19 and TRBJ2-6, with 8 bases matching TRBD1. DNA for the CDR3: TGTGCCAGTAGCCGGGACAGGTCTGGGGCCAACGTCCTGACTTTC. It yields the protein CASSRDRSGANVLTF.